One sample yielded the 20 T cell receptor beta chains listed below, sequenced in a study of shared clonotypes between healthy human individuals. The data were produced by immunoSEQ multiplex PCR, yet TCRdb's version contains in-frame clones alone and is incomplete. The sample has 100,000 to 120,000 clones, around 68% seen once; the top ten hold approximately 24%. Sequenced sample: memory CD8+ T cells sorted from blood. Noted subset: CD45RO+ cells pooled with CCR7-negative TemRA cells. The receptors shown here come from a woman younger than 45 in good health.

V gene TRBV6-4 combines with J gene TRBJ1-2, with D possibly matching TRBD1 (5 bases). CDR1 is MRHNA, CDR2 SNTAGT, per germline. This CDR3 is built from 14 residues. V shed 4 bases and J shed 0 bases, with 9 bases lying between them. CDR3: CASSVPTANYGYTF. The CDR3 region has the DNA TGTGCCAGCAGTGTCCCGACAGCTAACTATGGCTACACCTTC.

At least ten counts were recorded for this clone. This CDR3 is also generated by other DNA sequences in the sample. The chain uses TRBV7-9 and TRBJ2-7, with 7 bases lining up with TRBD2. Germline V CDR1 and CDR2: SEHNR, FQNEAQ (reference sequence). The CDR3 length is 13 residues. V shed 5 bases and J 2 bases; nucleotides not matched to a gene: 3. Here the CDR3 DNA reads TGTGCCAGCAGCGAACTAGCGACCTACGAGCAGTACTTC. Protein product: CASSELATYEQYF.

This sequence joins TRBV5-1 and TRBJ2-3; no clear D. With 7 bases removed from V and 10 bases from J, the gap between germline ends came to 22 bases. In germline, CDR1 is SGHRS, CDR2 YFSETQ. The CDR3 sequence is 14 residues long. The CDR3 DNA sequence: TGCGCCAGCGGCTCGTCCGTACCCCAACGGGCGCAGTATTTT. As protein: CASGSSVPQRAQYF.

On this clone itself: This clone may be a read error of a much larger clone one base away. J is TRBJ2-7 and V is TRBV28; unclear D gene. In germline, CDR1 is MDHEN, CDR2 SYDVKM. The CDR3 is 16 amino acids. Trimming pared 11 bases from V and 5 bases from J, leaving 28 bases between. The CDR3 here is CAGTRPLTAEVHEQYF. Here the CDR3 DNA reads TGTGCCGGCACCAGACCCTTGACGGCAGAGGTCCACGAGCAGTACTTC.

This clone is a singleton in its sample. Here the CDR3 DNA reads TGTGCCAGCAGCGGGACTTCTTACGAGCAGTACTTC. Translation: CASSGTSYEQYF. The chain couples TRBV5-5 to TRBJ2-7; possibly TRBD2 for D (6 bases). Germline V CDR1 and CDR2: SGHKS, YYEKEE (reference sequence). This CDR3 is 12 amino acids long. The V end was cut by 4 bases, the J end by 4 bases, with 9 bases between.

This sequence joins TRBV30 and TRBJ2-3, with 9 bases identical to TRBD2. V lost 1 base, J lost 4 bases, and 3 bases stayed unmatched. Germline assignment: CDR1 GTSNPN and CDR2 SVGIG (reference sequence). CDR3 length: 14 residues. CDR3: CAWSGASGADTQYF. In nucleotides, the CDR3 is TGTGCCTGGAGTGGGGCTAGCGGGGCAGATACGCAGTATTTT.

The chain has TRBV2 and TRBJ2-7; 13 positions match TRBD2. V dropped 5 bases and J dropped 9; count of bases not matched to a gene: 10. This CDR3 is 15 amino acids long. Germline CDR1 is SNHLY and CDR2 is FYNNEI. CDR3 residues: CASSPRLAGGIVQYF. In DNA, the CDR3 is TGTGCCAGCAGTCCTAGACTAGCGGGAGGTATCGTGCAGTACTTC.

This rearrangement joins TRBV4-2 to TRBJ2-5; D is perhaps TRBD2 (6 bases). The J call is uncertain, as TRBJ2-7 better fits the DNA end. The germline gives CDR1 LGHNA, CDR2 YNFKEQ. The CDR3 spans 16 residues. DNA for the CDR3: TGTGCCAGCAGCCAAACTTCGGGGGATAGCTCCTACGAGCAGTACTTC. Translating it yields CASSQTSGDSSYEQYF.

The chain combines TRBV5-6 with TRBJ2-7; possible D gene TRBD2, 6 bases. The CDR3 is 14 residues long. Germline CDR1 and CDR2: SGHDT and YYEEEE. Trimming took off 6 bases at V and 4 bases at J, with 17 bases between the two ends. CDR3 DNA sequence: TGTGCCAGCACCCTGGAGGGAGAATCTTACGAGCAGTACTTC. This encodes CASTLEGESYEQYF.

The chain joins TRBV4-1 to TRBJ2-7; either TRBD1 or TRBD2 may fit D (7 bases each). V lost 0 bases, J lost 6 bases, and 15 bases lay in between. The V gene's germline CDR1 is MGHRA and CDR2 YSYEKL. The CDR3 is made up of 15 amino acids. The CDR3 here is CASSQDRGGGAEQYF. CDR3 sequence (DNA): TGCGCCAGCAGCCAAGACCGGGGAGGGGGCGCCGAGCAGTACTTC.

The rearrangement uses TRBV7-6 and TRBJ2-1, with 12 bases lining up with TRBD2. CDR3 length equals 17 residues. Germline trimming cut 4 bases from V and 7 bases from J; bases unmatched to any gene: 11. Germline CDR1 reads SGHVS; CDR2 reads FNYEAQ. CDR3 nucleotide sequence: TGTGCCAGCAGCTCTCCTATGACTAGCGGGAGAGGAAATGAGCAGTTCTTC. It encodes CASSSPMTSGRGNEQFF.

This chain uses TRBV2 with TRBJ2-3, with 8 bases aligning to TRBD2. The germline V gene encodes CDR1 SNHLY and CDR2 FYNNEI. The CDR3 has 16 residues. J lost 2 bases, V lost 3 bases, and 7 bases had no gene match. This CDR3 is CASSEWIAGFTDTQYF. The CDR3 DNA reads as TGTGCCAGCAGTGAGTGGATAGCGGGGTTCACAGATACGCAGTATTTT.

By share, this clone ranks as medium-sized. The chain is built from TRBV6-5 and TRBJ1-1; 7 bases match TRBD1. The CDR3 is 14 residues long. V was clipped by 2 bases and J by 1 base; unmatched bases: 1. Germline CDR1 MNHEY, CDR2 SVGAGI. The DNA of the CDR3 is TGTGCCAGCAGTTACACAGGGGAGAACACTGAAGCTTTCTTT. Amino acid sequence: CASSYTGENTEAFF.

The chain carries TRBV29-1 and TRBJ1-3, with D possibly matching TRBD1 (5 bases). Germline CDR1 SQVTM, CDR2 ANQGSEA. This CDR3 has 11 residues. With 7 bases removed from V and 3 bases from J, the gap between germline ends came to 7 bases. CDR3 amino acids: CSAQGGNTIYF. In DNA form, the CDR3 reads TGCAGCGCTCAGGGTGGAAACACCATATATTTT. The full variable domain, in which reference TRBV29-1 and TRBJ1-3 provide the parts outside the CDR3, is SAVISQKPSRDICQRGTSLTIQCQVDSQVTMMFWYRQQPGQSLTLIATANQGSEATYESGFVIDKFPISRPNLTFSTLTVSNMSPEDSSIYLCSAQGGNTIYFGEGSWLTVV.

This chain connects TRBV19 to TRBJ2-5, with D uncertain. Trimming took off 3 bases at V and 1 base at J, with 12 bases between the two ends. The V gene's germline CDR1 is LNHDA and CDR2 SQIVND (reference sequence). This CDR3 has 15 amino acids. The CDR3 nucleotides are TGTGCCAGTAGTATGGCCACTACGATCCAAGAGACCCAGTACTTC. This codes for CASSMATTIQETQYF. Full variable domain (remainder filled in from reference TRBV19 and TRBJ2-5): DGGITQSPKYLFRKEGQNVTLSCEQNLNHDAMYWYRQDPGQGLRLIYYSQIVNDFQKGDIAEGYSVSREKKESFPLTVTSAQKNPTAFYLCASSMATTIQETQYFGPGTRLLVL.

This clone appeared many times. V and J are TRBV10-1 and TRBJ2-2, with TRBD1 matching 8 bases. With V trimmed by 0 bases and J by 3 bases, 6 bases remained unmatched. This CDR3 has 17 residues. Germline V gene data show CDR1 as WNHNN and CDR2 as SYGVQD (reference sequence). CDR3 DNA sequence: TGCGCCAGCAGTGAGTCGAAGACAGGGGAATACACCGGGGAGCTGTTTTTT. Translation gives CASSESKTGEYTGELFF.

The V call is TRBV7-6, the J call TRBJ1-5; D call uncertain. Germline-derived CDR1 and CDR2 are SGHVS and FNYEAQ. V lost 5 bases, J lost 8 bases, and 13 bases lay in between. The CDR3 consists of 13 residues. The DNA for the CDR3 is TGTGCCAGCAGCCAAATCCCGGGGAAGCCCCAGCATTTT. Its translation is CASSQIPGKPQHF.

This clone is a singleton in its sample. The rearrangement uses TRBV7-9 and TRBJ2-1; TRBD2 matches 9 bases. The CDR3 consists of 16 residues. CDR1 and CDR2 (germline): SEHNR, FQNEAQ (reference sequence). J was trimmed by 7 bases and V by 0 bases; bases with no gene match: 7. DNA of the CDR3: TGTGCCAGCAGCTTAGCCTCGGGACTAGCTAGGAATGAGCAGTTCTTC. Translating it yields CASSLASGLARNEQFF.

This chain connects TRBV5-1 to TRBJ2-2; a possible D gene is TRBD1 (6 bases). The length of the CDR3 is 14 residues. V dropped 0 bases and J dropped 6 bases, with 9 bases sitting between them. The V gene's germline CDR1 is SGHRS and CDR2 YFSETQ. This CDR3 reads CASSLATGPGELFF. The CDR3 DNA reads as TGCGCCAGCAGCTTGGCCACAGGGCCCGGGGAGCTGTTTTTT.

The chain is built from TRBV15 and TRBJ2-3; D is undetermined. The germline CDR1 and CDR2 sequences are LNHNV and YYDKDF (reference sequence). V lost 0 bases and J 2 bases, leaving 15 bases between the germline ends. There are 17 residues in the CDR3. The CDR3 DNA sequence: TGTGCCACCAGCAGAGATTACGTTGCTGAATTCACAGATACGCAGTATTTT. Amino acid sequence: CATSRDYVAEFTDTQYF.